This TCR beta chain is drawn from a study of control samples from healthy donors and cancer patients. The length of the CDR3 is 14 residues. CDR1 and CDR2 from the germline V gene are SGDLS and YYNGEE. V lost 2 bases and J lost 7, with 16 bases in between. Clones were sequenced by immunoSEQ multiplex PCR, and TCRdb holds only the in-frame ones, with some missing. Among under 450,000 clones listed, around nine tenths were seen once. The J gene is TRBJ2-7, the V gene TRBV9, with D perhaps matching TRBD2 (5 bases). The TCR comes from a man aged 40-55 years with head and neck cancer. The sample taken for sequencing was PBMCs. The CDR3 DNA reads TGTGCCAGCAGCGTGGGCGGCGGAGCGGTTGAGCAGTACTTC. Protein sequence: CASSVGGGAVEQYF.